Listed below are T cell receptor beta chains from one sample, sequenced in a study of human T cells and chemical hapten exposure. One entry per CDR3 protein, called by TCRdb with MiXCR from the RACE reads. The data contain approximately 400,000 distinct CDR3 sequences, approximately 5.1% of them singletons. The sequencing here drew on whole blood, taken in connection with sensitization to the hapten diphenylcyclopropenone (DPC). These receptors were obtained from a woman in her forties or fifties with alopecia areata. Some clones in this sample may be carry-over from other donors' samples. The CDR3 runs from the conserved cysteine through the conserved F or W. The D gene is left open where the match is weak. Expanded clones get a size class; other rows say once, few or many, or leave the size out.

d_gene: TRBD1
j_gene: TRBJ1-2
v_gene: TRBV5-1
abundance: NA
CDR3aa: CASSAAGQGGSYGYTF
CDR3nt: TGCGCCAGCAGCGCGGCCGGACAGGGGGGAAGTTATGGCTACACCTTC

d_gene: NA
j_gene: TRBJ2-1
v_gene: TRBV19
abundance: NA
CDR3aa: CASRGGAFYNEQFF
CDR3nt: TGTGCCAGTAGAGGCGGGGCCTTTTACAATGAGCAGTTCTTC

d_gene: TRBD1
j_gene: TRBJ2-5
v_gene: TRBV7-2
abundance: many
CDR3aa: CASSGTARETQYF
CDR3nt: TGTGCCAGCAGCGGGACAGCGCGAGAGACCCAGTACTTC

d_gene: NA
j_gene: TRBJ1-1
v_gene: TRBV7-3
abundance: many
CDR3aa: CASSQDTYTEAFF
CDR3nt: TGTGCCAGCAGTCAGGATACCTACACTGAAGCTTTCTTT

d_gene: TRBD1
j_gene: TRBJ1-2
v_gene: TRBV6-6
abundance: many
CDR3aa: CASSFPRDRVTF
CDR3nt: TGTGCCAGCAGTTTCCCCCGGGACAGGGTTACCTTC

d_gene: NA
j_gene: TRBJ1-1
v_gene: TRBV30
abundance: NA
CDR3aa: CAWSKGVAANTEAFF
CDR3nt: TGTGCCTGGAGTAAGGGTGTAGCGGCGAACACTGAAGCTTTCTTT

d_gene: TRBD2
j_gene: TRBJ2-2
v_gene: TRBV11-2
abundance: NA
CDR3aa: CASSSGLAGFNTGELFF
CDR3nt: TGTGCCAGCAGCTCGGGACTAGCGGGATTTAACACCGGGGAGCTGTTTTTT

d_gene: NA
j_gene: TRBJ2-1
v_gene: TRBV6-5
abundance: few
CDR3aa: CASSYGRGEQFF
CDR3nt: TGTGCCAGCAGTTACGGGAGAGGTGAGCAGTTCTTC

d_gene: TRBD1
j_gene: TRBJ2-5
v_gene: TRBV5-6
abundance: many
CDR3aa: CASEDRGRFETQYF
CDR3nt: TGTGCCAGCGAGGACAGGGGGCGGTTTGAGACCCAGTACTTC

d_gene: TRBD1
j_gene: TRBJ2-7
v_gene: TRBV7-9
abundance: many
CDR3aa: CASSPFPGTGTHEQYF
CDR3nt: TGTGCCAGCAGCCCCTTCCCTGGGACAGGGACCCACGAGCAGTACTTC

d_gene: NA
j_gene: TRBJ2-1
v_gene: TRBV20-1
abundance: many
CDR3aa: CSARDRASRGGEQFF
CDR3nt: TGCAGTGCTAGAGATCGGGCTAGTAGAGGGGGTGAGCAGTTCTTC

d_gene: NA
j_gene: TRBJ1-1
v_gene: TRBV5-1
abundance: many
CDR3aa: CASSLVGTNTEAFF
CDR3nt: TGCGCCAGCAGCTTGGTTGGTACGAACACTGAAGCTTTCTTT

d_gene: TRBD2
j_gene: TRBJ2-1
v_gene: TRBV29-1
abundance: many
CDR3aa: CSVEPVAGGEQFF
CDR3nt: TGCAGCGTTGAACCTGTGGCGGGGGGTGAGCAGTTCTTC

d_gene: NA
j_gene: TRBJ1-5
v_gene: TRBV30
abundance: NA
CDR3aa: CAWSIGTRAHQPQHF
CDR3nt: TGTGCCTGGAGTATCGGGACAAGGGCACATCAGCCCCAGCATTTT

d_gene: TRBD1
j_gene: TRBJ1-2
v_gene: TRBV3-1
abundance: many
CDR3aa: CASSQDLRGANYGYTF
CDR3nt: TGTGCCAGCAGCCAAGATCTCAGGGGGGCTAACTATGGCTACACCTTC